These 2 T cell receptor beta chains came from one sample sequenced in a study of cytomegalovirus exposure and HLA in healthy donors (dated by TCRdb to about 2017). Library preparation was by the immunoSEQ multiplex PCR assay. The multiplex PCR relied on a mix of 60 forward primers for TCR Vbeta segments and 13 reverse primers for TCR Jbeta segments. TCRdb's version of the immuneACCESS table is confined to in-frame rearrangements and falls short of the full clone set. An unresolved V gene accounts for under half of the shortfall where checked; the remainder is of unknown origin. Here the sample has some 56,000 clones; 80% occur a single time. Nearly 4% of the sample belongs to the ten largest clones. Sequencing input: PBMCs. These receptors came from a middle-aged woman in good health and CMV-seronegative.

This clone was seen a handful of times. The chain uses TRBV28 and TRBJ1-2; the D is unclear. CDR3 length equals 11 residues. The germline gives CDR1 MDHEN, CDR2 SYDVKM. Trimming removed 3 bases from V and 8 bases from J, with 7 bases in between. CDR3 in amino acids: CASSFDFGYTF. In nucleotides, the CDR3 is TGTGCCAGCAGTTTTGACTTCGGCTACACCTTC.

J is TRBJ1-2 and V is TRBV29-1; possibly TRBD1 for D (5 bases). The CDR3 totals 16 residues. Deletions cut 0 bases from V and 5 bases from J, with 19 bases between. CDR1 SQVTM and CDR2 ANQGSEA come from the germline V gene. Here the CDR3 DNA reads TGCAGCGTTGAAGATGGGATCAGGACAACAAAGTATGGCTACACCTTC. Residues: CSVEDGIRTTKYGYTF.